The 20 T cell receptor beta chains given below trace back to one sample, sequenced in a study of blood T cell repertoires in COVID-19. Profiling relied on immunoSEQ multiplex PCR, and the TCRdb table lists in-frame clones only, not all of them. The sample lists about 270,000 clones, about 86% occurring once. Sequenced material: peripheral blood. The source of these receptors is a woman aged 60-75 years with active or convalescent COVID-19.

This chain links TRBV13 with TRBJ1-1, with D possibly being TRBD1 (6 bases). CDR1 and CDR2 from the germline V gene are PRHDT and FYEKMQ (reference sequence). The germline V and J ends were trimmed by 5 bases and 1 base, with 14 bases remaining between them. The CDR3 runs 15 residues. As DNA, the CDR3 is TGTGCCAGCAGCCCTACAGGGTACGGGAACACTGAAGCTTTCTTT. This translates into CASSPTGYGNTEAFF.

The J gene is TRBJ1-3, the V gene TRBV28; possible D gene TRBD1, 5 bases. V was pared by 3 bases and J by 9 bases, with 15 bases between. This CDR3 is 14 amino acids long. Germline lookup yields CDR1 MDHEN and CDR2 SYDVKM. The DNA of the CDR3 is TGTGCCAGCAGTTTTGAGGCCAGGGCCGCCACCATATATTTT. It yields the protein CASSFEARAATIYF.

This chain links TRBV7-6 with TRBJ1-1; D might be TRBD1 (6 bases). Germline V gene sequence: CDR1 SGHVS, CDR2 FNYEAQ. CDR3 length: 16 residues. V gave up 0 bases and J gave up 6 bases, with 17 bases separating them. This chain's CDR3 is CASSLAVGRPGAEAFF. CDR3 coding DNA: TGTGCCAGCAGCTTAGCTGTAGGTCGACCAGGGGCTGAAGCTTTCTTT. The complete variable domain, with remaining parts taken from reference TRBV7-6 and TRBJ1-1, reads GAGVSQSPRYKVTKRGQDVALRCDPISGHVSLYWYRQALGQGPEFLTYFNYEAQQDKSGLPNDRFSAERPEGSISTLTIQRTEQRDSAMYRCASSLAVGRPGAEAFFGQGTRLTVV.

The chain combines TRBV10-3 with TRBJ1-2; 9 bases match TRBD1. This CDR3 is 14 amino acids long. J was trimmed by 7 bases and V by 3 bases; bases with no gene match: 6. Germline V lookup: CDR1 ENHRY, CDR2 SYGVKD. In DNA, the CDR3 is TGTGCCATCAGTGAACAGGGGGCGCTGGGTGGCTACACCTTC. Translating it yields CAISEQGALGGYTF.

This clone was observed a handful of times. Germline is not matched at one junction end, which may reflect a read error. V usage is TRBV6-4 and J usage is TRBJ2-7; TRBD1 matches at 7 bases. The CDR3 covers 16 residues. The germline CDR1 and CDR2 sequences are MRHNA and SNTAGT. CDR3 loop: CASSEEPGQLSFEQYF. Here the CDR3 DNA reads TGTGCCAGCAGCGAGGAGCCGGGACAGCTCTCCTTCGAGCAGTACTTC.

This chain links TRBV7-9 with TRBJ1-1; D is uncertain. V was clipped by 3 bases and J by 2 bases, with 10 bases between them. The CDR3 spans 14 residues. Germline loops: CDR1 SEHNR, CDR2 FQNEAQ (reference sequence). DNA for the CDR3: TGTGCCAGCAGCTTGGAGGGTGGTAACACTGAAGCTTTCTTT. Translating gives CASSLEGGNTEAFF.

This clone was found a few times. J is TRBJ1-2 and V is TRBV10-3; possibly TRBD1 for D (5 bases). This CDR3 region has 17 residues. Trimming removed 0 bases at V and 5 bases at J, with 19 bases between. Germline V gene lookup returns CDR1 ENHRY and CDR2 SYGVKD. The CDR3 loop is CAISESNVGTGVYGYTF. The CDR3 DNA follows: TGTGCCATCAGTGAGTCGAATGTCGGGACTGGGGTATATGGCTACACCTTC.

The J gene is TRBJ2-1, the V gene TRBV5-4; 9 bases fit TRBD1. Germline V gene sequence: CDR1 SGHNT, CDR2 YYREEE (reference sequence). This CDR3 has 18 amino acids. The trim removed 0 bases at V and 1 base at J, leaving 8 bases unmatched. In DNA, the CDR3 is TGTGCCAGCAGCTTGGGACAGGGGGGAGCCCCTTCCTACAATGAGCAGTTCTTC. Protein product: CASSLGQGGAPSYNEQFF. The full variable domain, its missing parts supplied by reference TRBV5-4 and TRBJ2-1, is ETGVTQSPTHLIKTRGQQVTLRCSSQSGHNTVSWYQQALGQGPQFIFQYYREEENGRGNFPPRFSGLQFPNYSSELNVNALELDDSALYLCASSLGQGGAPSYNEQFFGPGTRLTVL.

The rearrangement links TRBV6-5 to TRBJ1-1; 9 bases are shared with TRBD1. The germline V gene has CDR1 MNHEY and CDR2 SVGAGI. Unmatched junction bases numbered 1, after V lost 2 bases and J lost 3 bases. The CDR3 has 14 amino acids. CDR3 coding DNA: TGTGCCAGCAGTTACCGGGACAGGGACACTGAAGCTTTCTTT. Translating gives CASSYRDRDTEAFF.

The rearrangement joins TRBV7-2 to TRBJ2-1, with unresolved D. Deletions cut 0 bases from V and 8 bases from J, with 8 bases between. Per the germline V gene, CDR1 is SGHTA and CDR2 is FQGNSA. CDR3 length equals 13 residues. CDR3 loop: CASSLARLDEQFF. CDR3 bases: TGTGCCAGCAGCTTAGCGCGGCTGGATGAGCAGTTCTTC.

DNA of the CDR3: TGTGCCACCAGTGTAGTCTGGGACATTCACCATGGGGATACGCAGTATTTT. This sequence encodes CATSVVWDIHHGDTQYF. The gene calls are TRBV24-1 and TRBJ2-3; possible D gene TRBD1, 6 bases. The CDR3 covers 17 residues. From germline, CDR1 is KGHDR and CDR2 SFDVKD. Trimming left V 5 bases short and J 6 bases short, with 23 bases between.

The V call is TRBV19, the J call TRBJ1-1; D perhaps matches TRBD1 (6 bases). The CDR3 sequence is 14 residues long. CDR1 and CDR2 from the germline V gene are LNHDA and SQIVND (reference sequence). The V end was cut by 6 bases, the J end by 1 base, with 12 bases between. The CDR3 region has the DNA TGTGCCAGTAGCTTACAGGGTGGGAACACTGAAGCTTTCTTT. This sequence encodes CASSLQGGNTEAFF.

The chain has TRBV7-9 and TRBJ2-4; 10 bases map to TRBD1. CDR3 length equals 15 residues. Looked up from germline, CDR1 is SEHNR and CDR2 is FQNEAQ (reference sequence). V lost 4 bases and J lost 4; bases outside the gene matches: 4. The CDR3 nucleotides read TGTGCCAGCAGCTCGCCGGGACAGGGGAAAAACATTCAGTACTTC. It translates to CASSSPGQGKNIQYF. Variable domain in full (rest from reference TRBV7-9 and TRBJ2-4): DTGVSQNPRHKITKRGQNVTFRCDPISEHNRLYWYRQTLGQGPEFLTYFQNEAQLEKSRLLSDRFSAERPKGSFSTLEIQRTEQGDSAMYLCASSSPGQGKNIQYFGAGTRLSVL.

The chain couples TRBV7-3 to TRBJ2-5, with 8 bases lining up with TRBD2. The V gene's germline CDR1 is SGHTA and CDR2 FQGTGA. The ends lost 5 bases at V and 5 bases at J; junction bases unmatched: 13. The CDR3 extends over 16 amino acids. In DNA, the CDR3 is TGTGCCAGCAGCCCGACGCCCGGGGGGGCCGTCGAGACCCAGTACTTC. It specifies CASSPTPGGAVETQYF.

Worth noting for this clone: Just one base apart from a much larger clone, this may be a read error. The chain couples TRBV5-5 to TRBJ2-3; 9 bases map to TRBD2. This CDR3 is 15 amino acids long. Germline V gene lookup returns CDR1 SGHKS and CDR2 YYEKEE (reference sequence). The V segment lost 0 bases and the J segment 2 bases; nucleotides outside the gene matches: 1. The CDR3 sequence: CASSLGGGATDTQYF. As DNA, the CDR3 is TGTGCCAGCAGCTTGGGCGGGGGGGCCACAGATACGCAGTATTTT.

The rearrangement uses TRBV6-2 or TRBV6-3 and TRBJ1-5; no clear D. Trimming took 6 bases from V and 0 from J, leaving 12 bases between them. This CDR3 has 15 residues. In germline, CDR1 is MNHEY, CDR2 SVGEGT. The CDR3 bases are TGTGCCAGCAGCCGAACAAGATATAGCAATCAGCCCCAGCATTTT. Its translation is CASSRTRYSNQPQHF.

This chain joins TRBV5-1 and TRBJ1-4, with 11 bases that match TRBD1. The CDR3 consists of 16 residues. Germline V gene data show CDR1 as SGHRS and CDR2 as YFSETQ. The V and J ends lost 3 bases and 5 bases, in that order; junction bases with no gene match: 6. The CDR3 reads CASSWTGGQGNEKLFF. The DNA of the CDR3 is TGCGCCAGCAGCTGGACAGGGGGCCAAGGGAATGAAAAACTGTTTTTT.

The V call is TRBV5-6, the J call TRBJ1-1, with D unresolved. V shed 0 bases and J shed 5 bases, with 8 bases lying between them. Germline loops: CDR1 SGHDT, CDR2 YYEEEE. The CDR3 loop spans 13 amino acids. CDR3 in amino acids: CASSLERDTEAFF. In nucleotides, the CDR3 is TGTGCCAGCAGCTTGGAAAGAGATACTGAAGCTTTCTTT.

The V call is TRBV2, the J call TRBJ1-1; maybe TRBD1 (6 bases). Deletions cut 3 bases from V and 1 base from J, with 6 bases between. There are 13 residues in the CDR3. CDR1 is SNHLY and CDR2 is FYNNEI in the germline V gene. The CDR3 loop is CASSEDRNTEAFF. The DNA of the CDR3 is TGTGCCAGCAGTGAGGACAGGAACACTGAAGCTTTCTTT.

Here the CDR3 reads CASPPLKIPGQGPIELFF. Here the CDR3 DNA reads TGCGCCAGCCCTCCTCTTAAGATACCGGGACAGGGGCCTATTGAGCTGTTTTTT. V usage is TRBV23-1 and J usage is TRBJ2-2; 10 bases are a match to TRBD1. TRBV23-1 is an ORF; its function is uncertain. Trimming cost V 8 bases and J 11 bases; bases outside gene matches: 23. The CDR3 sequence is 18 residues long.